This T cell receptor beta chain was captured by sequencing in a study of cytomegalovirus exposure and HLA in healthy donors. The PCR was carried out with 60 Vbeta primers and 13 Jbeta primers. Assay used: immunoSEQ multiplex PCR; TCRdb lists only in-frame clones, some missing. The sample has 170,000 or so clones; less than 85% are singletons. The CDR3 contains 15 residues. Germline values: CDR1 LNHDA, CDR2 SQIVND (reference sequence). The V and J ends lost 10 bases and 4 bases, in that order; junction bases with no gene match: 8. The sequenced sample was PBMCs. This rearrangement joins TRBV19 to TRBJ1-4, with 11 bases identical to TRBD1. The TCR comes from a man aged 18 to 35 in good health and CMV-seronegative. The chain's CDR3 is CATAPGTGGNEKLFF. The DNA for the CDR3 is TGTGCCACTGCTCCCGGGACAGGGGGTAATGAAAAACTGTTTTTT. The full variable domain, rest sourced from reference TRBV19 and TRBJ1-4, is DGGITQSPKYLFRKEGQNVTLSCEQNLNHDAMYWYRQDPGQGLRLIYYSQIVNDFQKGDIAEGYSVSREKKESFPLTVTSAQKNPTAFYLCATAPGTGGNEKLFFGSGTQLSVL.